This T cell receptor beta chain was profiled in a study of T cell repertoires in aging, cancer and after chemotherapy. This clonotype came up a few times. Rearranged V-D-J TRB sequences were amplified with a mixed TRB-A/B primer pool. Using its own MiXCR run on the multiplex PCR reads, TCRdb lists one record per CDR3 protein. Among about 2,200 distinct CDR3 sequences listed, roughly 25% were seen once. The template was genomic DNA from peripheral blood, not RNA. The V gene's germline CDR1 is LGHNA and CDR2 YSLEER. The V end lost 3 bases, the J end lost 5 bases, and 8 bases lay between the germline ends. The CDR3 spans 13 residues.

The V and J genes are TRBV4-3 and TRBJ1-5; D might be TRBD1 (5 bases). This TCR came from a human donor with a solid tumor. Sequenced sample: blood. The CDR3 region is CASSHQGHQPQHF. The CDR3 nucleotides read TGCGCCAGCAGCCATCAGGGCCATCAGCCCCAGCATTTT.